These 10 T cell receptor beta chains were sequenced from one sample in a study of shared clonotypes between healthy human individuals. Sequencing used immunoSEQ multiplex PCR; TCRdb keeps in-frame clones, though not all of them. The repertoire holds around 1.9 million clones, 85% to 95% seen once, with about 1.5% in the top ten. Naive CD8 populations comprised CD45RO-negative cells positively selected for CCR7, excluding terminally differentiated effector memory CD45RA+ cells. The specimen sequenced was naive CD8+ T cells from PBMCs. The receptors were gathered from a man aged 18 to 35 in good health. Some clones in this sample may be carry-over from other donors' samples.

A few counts support this clone. The chain links TRBV9 to TRBJ1-1, with D unresolved. V was clipped by 2 bases and J by 4 bases, with 15 bases between them. In germline, CDR1 is SGDLS, CDR2 YYNGEE. This CDR3 has 15 residues. The CDR3 reads CASSVPPVDLTEAFF. Here the CDR3 DNA reads TGTGCCAGCAGCGTCCCCCCGGTGGATCTCACTGAAGCTTTCTTT.

The CDR3 region has the DNA TGTGCCAGCAGCCCCGAAAAAAGCTCCTACAATGAGCAGTTCTTC. Translating gives CASSPEKSSYNEQFF. V usage is TRBV4-2 and J usage is TRBJ2-1; no clear D gene. This CDR3 contains 15 residues. The V end lost 4 bases, the J end lost 0 bases, and 10 bases lay between the germline ends. Germline-derived CDR1 and CDR2 are LGHNA and YNFKEQ.

CDR3 in amino acids: CASSLGSFTEAFF. CDR3 nucleotides: TGTGCCAGCAGCTTAGGCTCCTTCACTGAAGCTTTCTTT. The chain recombines TRBV13 with TRBJ1-1; no clear D. V shed 0 bases and J shed 4 bases, with 6 bases lying between them. CDR1 PRHDT and CDR2 FYEKMQ come from the germline V gene (reference sequence). CDR3 length: 13 amino acids.

V gene TRBV10-3 combines with J gene TRBJ2-5; 9 nucleotides align to TRBD2. CDR1 is ENHRY, CDR2 SYGVKD, per germline. This CDR3 contains 18 residues. After removal of 2 bases from V and 1 base from J, the junction contained 11 bases not matched to a gene. The CDR3 sequence is CAISERVAGVMTQETQYF. In DNA form, the CDR3 reads TGTGCCATCAGTGAGCGGGTAGCGGGAGTCATGACCCAAGAGACCCAGTACTTC.

The V gene is TRBV9, the J gene TRBJ1-1, with D perhaps matching TRBD1 (6 bases). CDR3 size: 13 residues. The germline CDR1 and CDR2 sequences are SGDLS and YYNGEE. The V end lost 3 bases, the J end lost 8 bases, and 14 bases lay between the germline ends. The DNA for the CDR3 is TGTGCCAGCAGCGGTGATACCGGACAGGAAGCTTTCTTT. Protein product: CASSGDTGQEAFF.

The chain combines TRBV6-5 with TRBJ2-2, with 10 positions matching TRBD2. The V gene's germline CDR1 is MNHEY and CDR2 SVGAGI. Unmatched junction bases numbered 3, after V lost 2 bases and J lost 3 bases. The CDR3 runs 16 residues. The CDR3 sequence is CASSYGGTSDTGELFF. The CDR3 bases are TGTGCCAGCAGTTACGGCGGGACTAGCGACACCGGGGAGCTGTTTTTT.

The V and J genes are TRBV5-1 and TRBJ2-2; the match to TRBD2 covers 14 bases. The ends lost 4 bases at V and 6 bases at J; junction bases unmatched: 5. Germline V lookup: CDR1 SGHRS, CDR2 YFSETQ. CDR3 length: 16 amino acids. CDR3 amino acids: CASSHGTSGSAGELFF. The CDR3 region has the DNA TGCGCCAGCAGCCACGGGACTAGCGGGAGTGCCGGGGAGCTGTTTTTT.

The chain recombines TRBV28 with TRBJ1-2, with D possibly being TRBD1 (6 bases). V was trimmed by 5 bases and J by 3 bases, leaving 22 bases between them. The CDR3 loop spans 17 amino acids. The germline V gene encodes CDR1 MDHEN and CDR2 SYDVKM. CDR3 bases: TGTGCCAGCAGTCAACAGGGTTACAGGCGGTTTGACTATGGCTACACCTTC. Amino acid sequence: CASSQQGYRRFDYGYTF.

This rearrangement joins TRBV19 to TRBJ2-2; 7 nucleotides align to TRBD1. CDR1 is LNHDA, CDR2 SQIVND, per germline (reference sequence). Losses at the gene ends were 4 bases for V and 7 bases for J; bases not matched to a gene: 3. The CDR3 is made up of 13 amino acids. The CDR3 spells CASSNRGGGELFF. Here the CDR3 DNA reads TGTGCCAGTAGTAACAGGGGCGGCGGGGAGCTGTTTTTT.

The chain carries TRBV2 and TRBJ2-7; TRBD1 matches at 8 bases. V trimming: 5 bases; J trimming: 5 bases; junction bases outside the gene matches: 8. The CDR3 loop spans 14 amino acids. Germline assignment: CDR1 SNHLY and CDR2 FYNNEI. The CDR3 DNA is TGTGCCAGCAGTACCCGGGACAGGTCCCACGAGCAGTACTTC. Amino acids: CASSTRDRSHEQYF.